Shown below are 23 T cell receptor beta chains from a single sample sequenced in a study of blood T cell repertoires in COVID-19. The data were produced by immunoSEQ multiplex PCR, yet TCRdb's version contains in-frame clones alone and is incomplete. This repertoire shows 60,000 to 70,000 clones, about three quarters found once; its top ten account for about 47%. Sequences were obtained from peripheral blood. The receptors shown here come from a woman of 80 years or more with acute or convalescent COVID-19.

Only one count was recorded for this clone. The chain is built from TRBV6-4 and TRBJ1-1, with 9 bases lining up with TRBD1. Per germline, CDR1 MRHNA and CDR2 SNTAGT. V lost 7 bases, J lost 6 bases, and 12 bases stayed unmatched. This CDR3 has 15 residues. Written as DNA, the CDR3 is TGTGCCAGCAAGGGACAGGGATCCTCTAGCGCTGAAGCTTTCTTT. The encoded protein is CASKGQGSSSAEAFF.

This sequence joins TRBV11-2 and TRBJ1-6; tentative D call: TRBD1 (6 bases). Germline V gene sequence: CDR1 SGHAT, CDR2 FQNNGV. V lost 1 base and J 9 bases, leaving 25 bases between the germline ends. This CDR3 region has 19 residues. CDR3 region: CASSLVGGARAPLRSPLHF. In DNA, the CDR3 is TGTGCCAGCAGCTTAGTGGGGGGGGCCCGGGCTCCCCTCCGTTCACCCCTCCACTTT.

V and J are TRBV7-3 and TRBJ2-1; the D is unclear. The V end was cut by 5 bases, the J end by 0 bases, with 11 bases between. Germline V gene data show CDR1 as SGHTA and CDR2 as FQGTGA. CDR3 length: 15 amino acids. The CDR3 sequence is CASSPRRGSYNEQFF. CDR3 DNA sequence: TGTGCCAGCAGCCCCCGGCGAGGCTCCTACAATGAGCAGTTCTTC.

The rearrangement joins TRBV2 to TRBJ2-1; no reliable D call. Germline CDR1 SNHLY, CDR2 FYNNEI. V was shortened by 1 base and J by 0 bases, with 7 bases between the two germline ends. The CDR3 runs 15 residues. The CDR3 reads CASSEGAASYNEQFF. CDR3 nucleotide sequence: TGTGCCAGCAGTGAAGGGGCAGCCTCCTACAATGAGCAGTTCTTC.

This clone was seen a single time. The rearrangement joins TRBV6-5 to TRBJ1-1, with D possibly TRBD1 on 5 matching bases. Germline V CDR1 and CDR2: MNHEY, SVGAGI. The CDR3 consists of 15 residues. Trimming stripped 2 bases from V and 5 bases from J, with 15 bases between. CDR3 DNA: TGTGCCAGCAGTTACGGTGGGGGGAGAGGAACTGAAGCTTTCTTT. It translates to CASSYGGGRGTEAFF.

V and J are TRBV28 and TRBJ2-3; D remains unclear. The CDR3 consists of 13 residues. Germline CDR1 MDHEN, CDR2 SYDVKM. The V and J ends lost 3 bases and 6 bases respectively, with 10 bases between them. The CDR3 coding sequence is TGTGCCAGCAGTTTGAGAGGCATGGATACGCAGTATTTT. Amino acids: CASSLRGMDTQYF. Combining the CDR3 with reference TRBV28 and TRBJ2-3 gives the whole variable domain DVKVTQSSRYLVKRTGEKVFLECVQDMDHENMFWYRQDPGLGLRLIYFSYDVKMKEKGDIPEGYSVSREKKERFSLILESASTNQTSMYLCASSLRGMDTQYFGPGTRLTVL.

The V call is TRBV29-1, the J call TRBJ1-2; 7 nucleotides agree with TRBD1. This CDR3 is built from 14 residues. V gave up 7 bases and J gave up 1 base; unmatched junction bases: 9. The germline CDR1 and CDR2 sequences are SQVTM and ANQGSEA. CDR3 sequence (DNA): TGCAGCGCCGAGAGGGACAGCCTTAACTATGGCTACACCTTC. Its protein product is CSAERDSLNYGYTF.

This clone was detected only once. V and J are TRBV5-8 and TRBJ1-2; 7 nucleotides line up with TRBD1. CDR3 length: 14 amino acids. Germline V gene sequence: CDR1 SGHTS, CDR2 YDEGEE. J was trimmed by 6 bases and V by 4 bases; bases with no gene match: 9. The CDR3 DNA sequence: TGTGCCAGCAGCGTGAACAGGGGATTGAATGGCTACACCTTC. It translates to CASSVNRGLNGYTF.

The gene calls are TRBV18 and TRBJ1-1; 7 positions match TRBD1. The germline V gene has CDR1 KGHSH and CDR2 LQKENI. Trimming removed 6 bases from V and 1 base from J; junction bases left unmatched: 2. The CDR3 totals 13 residues. CDR3 in DNA: TGTGCCAGCTCTGGACAGGAGAACACTGAAGCTTTCTTT. Residues: CASSGQENTEAFF.

The V gene is TRBV9, the J gene TRBJ1-1; 9 nucleotides align to TRBD1. CDR1 and CDR2 (germline): SGDLS, YYNGEE. CDR3 size: 16 residues. V lost 3 bases to trimming and J lost 0 bases; unmatched junction nucleotides: 6. CDR3 bases: TGTGCCAGCAGCGCTCACGACAGGGGGATGAACACTGAAGCTTTCTTT. The encoded protein is CASSAHDRGMNTEAFF.

This clone has just a few counts. The CDR3 protein is CASRPGTDYNEQFF. The CDR3 coding sequence is TGTGCCAGCAGGCCCGGGACAGACTACAATGAGCAGTTCTTC. The chain has TRBV2 and TRBJ2-1, with TRBD1 identical over 7 bases. Germline trimming cut 6 bases from V and 3 bases from J; bases unmatched to any gene: 5. Germline assignment: CDR1 SNHLY and CDR2 FYNNEI. The CDR3 is 14 residues long. The whole variable domain, filled in from reference TRBV2 and TRBJ2-1, reads EPEVTQTPSHQVTQMGQEVILRCVPISNHLYFYWYRQILGQKVEFLVSFYNNEISEKSEIFDDQFSVERPDGSNFTLKIRSTKLEDSAMYFCASRPGTDYNEQFFGPGTRLTVL.

This clone was seen a few times. V gene TRBV3-1 (or the pseudogene TRBV3-2) combines with J gene TRBJ2-1; 11 nucleotides line up with TRBD2. The CDR3 is 18 residues long. Germline values: CDR1 LGHDT, CDR2 YNNKEL (reference sequence). Trimming cost V 0 bases and J 4 bases; bases outside gene matches: 8. This CDR3 reads CASSQEALGTSGYNEQFF. CDR3 nucleotide sequence: TGTGCCAGCAGCCAAGAGGCCCTTGGGACTAGCGGTTACAATGAGCAGTTCTTC.

V gene TRBV9 combines with J gene TRBJ1-1; TRBD1 matches at 10 bases. CDR1 is SGDLS, CDR2 YYNGEE, per germline. Losses at the gene ends were 3 bases for V and 0 bases for J; bases not matched to a gene: 11. This CDR3 has 18 residues. The chain's CDR3 is CASSGSRDRGRMNTEAFF. CDR3 coding DNA: TGTGCCAGCAGCGGGTCCCGGGACAGGGGCCGGATGAACACTGAAGCTTTCTTT.

V usage is TRBV19 and J usage is TRBJ1-2, with 11 bases identical to TRBD1. Trimming removed 7 bases from V and 2 bases from J; junction bases left unmatched: 3. CDR3 length: 14 amino acids. Germline-derived CDR1 and CDR2 are LNHDA and SQIVND (reference sequence). The CDR3 DNA reads TGTGCCAGTACCAGGACAGGGGGCAACTATGGCTACACCTTC. Its translation: CASTRTGGNYGYTF.

The chain uses TRBV2 and TRBJ2-1, with TRBD2 as a possible D gene (5 bases). Trimming removed 4 bases at V and 3 bases at J, with 16 bases between. This CDR3 is built from 16 residues. Germline values: CDR1 SNHLY, CDR2 FYNNEI. CDR3 protein: CASSVLGGPNYNEQFF. The CDR3 DNA reads TGTGCCAGCAGTGTCCTCGGCGGGCCCAACTACAATGAGCAGTTCTTC.

V gene TRBV2 combines with J gene TRBJ1-2; D uncertain. Germline V CDR1 and CDR2: SNHLY, FYNNEI. The CDR3 has 13 residues. Trimming left V 5 bases short and J 3 bases short, with 10 bases between. The CDR3 reads CASSHTVDYGYTF. For the CDR3, the DNA is TGTGCCAGCAGTCACACAGTTGACTATGGCTACACCTTC.

This clone was found a few times. In DNA, the CDR3 is TGCGCCAGCAGTGAGTCAGGAGCGGGAGGGCCGTATTCTAGCACAGATACGCAGTATTTT. Translated, it gives CASSESGAGGPYSSTDTQYF. The rearrangement links TRBV10-1 to TRBJ2-3; 10 nucleotides agree with TRBD2. V shed 0 bases and J 0 bases; nucleotides not matched to a gene: 12. This CDR3 spans 20 amino acids. CDR1 is WNHNN and CDR2 is SYGVQD in the germline V gene (reference sequence).

This chain connects TRBV9 to TRBJ2-1, with D possibly matching TRBD1 (6 bases). Germline CDR1 reads SGDLS; CDR2 reads YYNGEE. Trimming left V 4 bases short and J 3 bases short, with 8 bases between. This CDR3 is built from 13 residues. CDR3 DNA: TGTGCCAGCAGCCCGACAGGCTACAATGAGCAGTTCTTC. This encodes CASSPTGYNEQFF.

The V and J genes are TRBV19 and TRBJ1-5; D is perhaps TRBD1 (6 bases). This CDR3 has 14 amino acids. Germline V gene data show CDR1 as LNHDA and CDR2 as SQIVND (reference sequence). Deletions cut 1 base from V and 6 bases from J, with 10 bases between. CDR3 nucleotides: TGTGCCAGTAGTATAGTGGGGGCAAGTCAGCCCCAGCATTTT. Encoded protein: CASSIVGASQPQHF.

This chain uses TRBV2 with TRBJ1-1; D is ambiguous. The CDR3 runs 16 residues. The V gene lost 0 bases and the J gene lost 3 bases, with 14 bases spanning the gap. In germline, CDR1 is SNHLY, CDR2 FYNNEI. The CDR3 sequence: CASSEALLWEDTEAFF. As DNA, the CDR3 is TGTGCCAGCAGTGAAGCGCTTCTTTGGGAGGACACTGAAGCTTTCTTT.

This chain connects TRBV28 to TRBJ1-4; D might be TRBD1 (5 bases). The CDR3 loop spans 14 amino acids. The V end lost 3 bases, the J end lost 8 bases, and 13 bases lay between the germline ends. CDR1 is MDHEN, CDR2 SYDVKM, per germline. In DNA form, the CDR3 reads TGTGCCAGCAGTTTTTTCAGGGCGGGGGAAAAACTGTTTTTT. Translated: CASSFFRAGEKLFF.

The rearrangement joins TRBV15 to TRBJ1-1, with 12 bases that match TRBD1. This CDR3 comprises 18 residues. V lost 1 base to trimming and J lost 3 bases; unmatched junction nucleotides: 9. The germline V gene has CDR1 LNHNV and CDR2 YYDKDF (reference sequence). CDR3 DNA sequence: TGTGCCACCAGCAGAGTAAGAAGGGACAGGGGGCGATACACTGAAGCTTTCTTT. This sequence encodes CATSRVRRDRGRYTEAFF.

The rearrangement links TRBV5-1 to TRBJ2-2; D is possibly TRBD1 (6 bases). The germline CDR1 and CDR2 sequences are SGHRS and YFSETQ. V gave up 8 bases and J gave up 2 bases, with 13 bases separating them. This CDR3 contains 14 residues. This chain's CDR3 is CASTGISNTGELFF. CDR3 in DNA: TGCGCCAGTACAGGGATTTCCAACACCGGGGAGCTGTTTTTT.